These 27 T cell receptor beta chains share one sample of origin, sequenced in a study of neurological immune-mediated disorders. One entry per CDR3 protein results from TCRdb running MiXCR on the 5' RACE reads. The profile covers roughly 61,000 distinct CDR3 sequences, with roughly 10% appearing a single time and 5% to 8.5% taken by the ten largest. The time point was: longitudinal time-point 1 (baseline). Sequencing was carried out using PBMCs. The receptor set was obtained from a male donor with HTLV-1-associated myelopathy (HAM/TSP).

This clonotype was counted at least ten times. The J gene is TRBJ2-5, the V gene TRBV3-1; D is unclear. CDR3 length equals 14 residues. Germline V gene data show CDR1 as LGHDT and CDR2 as YNNKEL (reference sequence). The germline V and J ends were trimmed by 1 base and 2 bases, with 8 bases remaining between them. The CDR3 is CASSQVHSQETQYF. CDR3 DNA sequence: TGTGCCAGCAGCCAAGTGCACTCACAAGAGACCCAGTACTTC.

Many counts were recorded for this clonotype. The V gene is TRBV29-1, the J gene TRBJ1-1; a possible D gene is TRBD1 (5 bases). Germline CDR1 reads SQVTM; CDR2 reads ANQGSEA. This CDR3 is 13 amino acids long. Trimming took off 4 bases at V and 0 bases at J, with 9 bases between the two ends. CDR3 nucleotides: TGCAGCGTTGGAAGGGGTTTGAACACTGAAGCTTTCTTT. Its translation: CSVGRGLNTEAFF.

As for this clonotype: Likely a read error: the CDR3 ends without its conserved phenylalanine or tryptophan. It is unclear where the CDR3 begins or ends on the DNA, so no DNA is shown, and the CDR3 is as TCRdb lists it. This chain joins TRBV15 and TRBJ2-1; the table assigns TRBD2, which was not confirmed against the DNA. Germline V lookup: CDR1 LNHNV, CDR2 YYDKDF (reference sequence). The CDR3 comprises 17 residues, both ends counted. The CDR3 sequence is CATSRDLGLAGLNELFL.

In its sample, this clonotype was seen many times. This sequence joins TRBV12-3 or TRBV12-4 and TRBJ1-5; possible D gene TRBD1, 5 bases. The CDR3 contains 15 residues. V was clipped by 3 bases and J by 2 bases, with 11 bases between them. The CDR3 DNA reads as TGTGCCAGCAGTTTCGCGGGGGGAGGCAATCAGCCCCAGCATTTT. Protein product: CASSFAGGGNQPQHF.

This clonotype was counted many times. The chain joins TRBV18 to TRBJ2-1; 7 nucleotides line up with TRBD1. Germline CDR1 KGHSH, CDR2 LQKENI. V lost 3 bases to trimming and J lost 6 bases; unmatched junction nucleotides: 8. CDR3 length equals 15 residues. This chain's CDR3 is CASSPGISGGNEQFF. CDR3 in DNA: TGTGCCAGCTCACCGGGGATCTCAGGGGGCAATGAGCAGTTCTTC.

This clonotype was observed a few times. V is TRBV7-9 and J is TRBJ2-7; 10 bases map to TRBD1. V gave up 4 bases and J gave up 6 bases; unmatched junction bases: 6. Looked up from germline, CDR1 is SEHNR and CDR2 is FQNEAQ (reference sequence). The CDR3 is 14 residues long. This CDR3 is CASSSGTGDFEQYF. DNA for the CDR3: TGTGCCAGCAGCTCCGGGACAGGGGATTTCGAGCAGTACTTC.

This clonotype appeared many times. CDR3 loop: CSSALPTGELFF. The CDR3 region has the DNA TGCAGCTCTGCTTTGCCCACCGGGGAGCTGTTTTTT. V and J are TRBV20-1 and TRBJ2-2; D unclear. This CDR3 is built from 12 residues. CDR1 and CDR2 from the germline V gene are DFQATT and SNEGSKA (reference sequence).

The sample holds many counts of this clonotype. J is TRBJ2-4 and V is TRBV5-6, with D hard to call. The germline gives CDR1 SGHDT, CDR2 YYEEEE. The CDR3 is 16 amino acids. V dropped 2 bases and J dropped 0 bases, with 12 bases sitting between them. This CDR3 reads CASSLRPSLAKNIQYF. In DNA, the CDR3 is TGTGCCAGCAGCTTACGCCCGTCACTAGCCAAAAACATTCAGTACTTC.

In its sample, this clonotype was seen many times. The chain joins TRBV25-1 to TRBJ2-5, with a tentative D call TRBD1 (6 bases). The CDR3 is 15 residues long. V lost 4 bases, J lost 2 bases, and 14 bases lay in between. Germline V CDR1 and CDR2: MGHDK, SYGVNS. The CDR3: CASSARTESQETQYF. DNA of the CDR3: TGTGCCAGCAGTGCACGGACAGAATCGCAAGAGACCCAGTACTTC.

This clonotype came up many times. The V gene is TRBV28, the J gene TRBJ1-6; D is possibly TRBD1 (5 bases). Trimming stripped 3 bases from V and 9 bases from J, with 18 bases between. This CDR3 is built from 16 residues. From germline, CDR1 is MDHEN and CDR2 SYDVKM. The CDR3 sequence: CASSFQGLIGSSPLHF. DNA for the CDR3: TGTGCCAGCAGTTTTCAGGGACTTATAGGGAGTTCACCCCTCCACTTT.

Many counts were recorded for this clonotype. The chain carries TRBV5-1 and TRBJ2-2, with 7 bases fitting TRBD2. Germline assignment: CDR1 SGHRS and CDR2 YFSETQ. V lost 5 bases and J lost 1; bases outside the gene matches: 11. This CDR3 spans 17 amino acids. CDR3 DNA sequence: TGCGCCAGCAGTCCCCGCAACCTAGCGGTGAACACCGGGGAGCTGTTTTTT. It is translated as CASSPRNLAVNTGELFF.

The sample holds many counts of this clonotype. The chain carries TRBV7-9 and TRBJ2-5; TRBD2 aligns across 8 bases. V lost 2 bases, J lost 4 bases, and 3 bases stayed unmatched. The CDR3 sequence is 14 residues long. Germline V gives CDR1 SEHNR, CDR2 FQNEAQ (reference sequence). DNA for the CDR3: TGTGCCAGCAGCTTATTGCGGGGGGCAGAGACCCAGTACTTC. Protein: CASSLLRGAETQYF.

This clonotype was recorded many times. The chain combines TRBV7-2 with TRBJ1-1; no reliable D call. Trimming cost V 3 bases and J 5 bases, with 7 bases left between them. The CDR3 runs 12 residues. The germline V gene encodes CDR1 SGHTA and CDR2 FQGNSA. CDR3 coding DNA: TGTGCCAGCAGCTTCGTGGGGACTGAAGCTTTCTTT. It translates to CASSFVGTEAFF.

This clonotype has ten or more counts. The chain combines TRBV7-2 with TRBJ2-3; 7 bases match TRBD2. V lost 5 bases and J lost 1; bases outside the gene matches: 0. Germline-derived CDR1 and CDR2 are SGHTA and FQGNSA. The CDR3 sequence is 13 residues long. DNA of the CDR3: TGTGCCAGCAGCCGGGGGGGCACAGATACGCAGTATTTT. This translates into CASSRGGTDTQYF.

There are many counts of this clonotype. The genes are TRBV20-1 and TRBJ2-3, with 8 bases matching TRBD2. CDR1 is DFQATT and CDR2 is SNEGSKA in the germline V gene (reference sequence). Trimming removed 6 bases from V and 1 base from J; junction bases left unmatched: 6. This CDR3 comprises 14 residues. The chain's CDR3 is CSASRRGGTDTQYF. CDR3 nucleotide sequence: TGCAGTGCCAGCCGGCGGGGGGGCACAGATACGCAGTATTTT.

This clonotype was counted at least ten times. The chain combines TRBV20-1 with TRBJ2-7, with D perhaps TRBD2 (6 bases). Trimming shortened V by 0 bases and J by 0 bases, and 12 bases separated the two germline ends. This CDR3 spans 15 amino acids. Germline V gene sequence: CDR1 DFQATT, CDR2 SNEGSKA (reference sequence). This CDR3 reads CSARDWSSGSYEQYF. As DNA, the CDR3 is TGCAGTGCTAGAGATTGGAGTAGCGGCTCCTACGAGCAGTACTTC.

This clonotype was seen repeatedly, ten times or more. The rearrangement uses TRBV5-5 and TRBJ1-2; D unresolved. There are 12 residues in the CDR3. In germline, CDR1 is SGHKS, CDR2 YYEKEE (reference sequence). The V gene lost 0 bases and the J gene lost 6 bases, with 6 bases spanning the gap. The CDR3 protein is CASSLAQHGYTF. CDR3 DNA sequence: TGTGCCAGCAGCTTGGCTCAACATGGCTACACCTTC.

J is TRBJ1-2 and V is TRBV7-2; 8 bases are a match to TRBD1. The CDR3 runs to 14 residues. Germline lookup yields CDR1 SGHTA and CDR2 FQGNSA. V trimming: 1 base; J trimming: 13 bases; junction bases outside the gene matches: 11. CDR3 sequence: CASSLVDRGYCCTF. The CDR3 DNA is TGTGCCAGCAGCTTAGTTGACAGGGGATATTGCTGCACCTTC.

This clonotype came up many times. The rearrangement joins TRBV6-2 or TRBV6-3 to TRBJ2-2; D is uncertain. Deletions cut 3 bases from V and 6 bases from J, with 8 bases between. This CDR3 region has 13 residues. In germline, CDR1 is MNHEY, CDR2 SVGEGT. Written as DNA, the CDR3 is TGTGCCAGCAGTTATGAGGACGCCGGGGAGCTGTTTTTT. It is translated as CASSYEDAGELFF.

This clonotype was recorded at least ten times. The genes are TRBV7-2 and TRBJ1-4; a weak D match, TRBD1 (5 bases). Germline assignment: CDR1 SGHTA and CDR2 FQGNSA. This CDR3 region has 16 residues. With 2 bases removed from V and 3 bases from J, the gap between germline ends came to 13 bases. Here the CDR3 reads CASSLWGFGANEKLFF. The CDR3 bases are TGTGCCAGCAGCTTATGGGGGTTCGGGGCTAATGAAAAACTGTTTTTT.

J is TRBJ2-1 and V is TRBV7-9; D call uncertain. This CDR3 contains 14 residues. The V gene lost 0 bases and the J gene lost 7 bases, with 10 bases spanning the gap. CDR1 and CDR2 (germline): SEHNR, FQNEAQ (reference sequence). Written as DNA, the CDR3 is TGTGCCAGCAGCTTAGCAAGGACGGTGAATGAGCAGTTCTTC. Its protein product is CASSLARTVNEQFF.

This clonotype has ten or more counts. The V call is TRBV24-1, the J call TRBJ2-1; 11 nucleotides agree with TRBD1. With 3 bases clipped from V and 5 bases from J, the junction kept 11 bases outside the gene matches. The CDR3 is 18 residues long. The V gene's germline CDR1 is KGHDR and CDR2 SFDVKD. The DNA for the CDR3 is TGTGCCACCAGTGATCCGACACTAACGGGACAGGGGGACAATGAGCAGTTCTTC. Its protein product is CATSDPTLTGQGDNEQFF.

This clonotype was counted many times. The V and J genes are TRBV5-1 and TRBJ2-1; the D is unclear. The germline gives CDR1 SGHRS, CDR2 YFSETQ. The CDR3 length is 14 residues. The ends were cut back, 3 bases at V and 10 bases at J, with 17 bases in the middle. The CDR3, as DNA: TGCGCCAGCAGCTCGCAAGACGGTCGTACGGAGCAGTTCTTC. It yields the protein CASSSQDGRTEQFF.

This clonotype was seen many times. This rearrangement joins TRBV10-3 to TRBJ2-1; TRBD2 agrees at 15 bases. Trimming took 9 bases from V and 0 from J; bases not matched to a gene: 12. Per germline, CDR1 ENHRY and CDR2 SYGVKD. This CDR3 has 19 amino acids. The CDR3 protein is CAIDDPGLAGGSSYNEQFF. CDR3 DNA: TGTGCCATAGACGATCCGGGACTAGCGGGGGGAAGCTCCTACAATGAGCAGTTCTTC.

The chain has TRBV28 and TRBJ2-1, with 11 bases identical to TRBD1. J lost 8 bases, V lost 5 bases, and 8 bases had no gene match. The CDR3 covers 15 residues. Germline V CDR1 and CDR2: MDHEN, SYDVKM. The CDR3 DNA is TGTGCCAGCAGTCCGACCGGGACAGGGGGGGATGAGCAGTTCTTC. Protein: CASSPTGTGGDEQFF.

This clonotype was counted ten times or more. The rearrangement uses TRBV3-1 and TRBJ1-4; D not resolved. Trimming pared 2 bases from V and 0 bases from J, leaving 7 bases between. CDR1 LGHDT and CDR2 YNNKEL come from the germline V gene (reference sequence). The CDR3 extends over 15 amino acids. The CDR3 sequence is CASSQTDATNEKLFF. CDR3 sequence (DNA): TGTGCCAGCAGCCAAACTGATGCAACTAATGAAAAACTGTTTTTT.

This clonotype has at least ten counts. The chain couples TRBV7-2 to TRBJ2-3; no clear D. Per germline, CDR1 SGHTA and CDR2 FQGNSA. The CDR3 length is 14 residues. V dropped 2 bases and J dropped 6 bases, with 12 bases sitting between them. The CDR3 protein is CASSLQASADTQYF. The CDR3 DNA follows: TGTGCCAGCAGCTTACAGGCCAGCGCGGATACGCAGTATTTT. Full variable domain (outside the CDR3, taken from reference TRBV7-2 and TRBJ2-3): GAGVSQSPSNKVTEKGKDVELRCDPISGHTALYWYRQSLGQGLEFLIYFQGNSAPDKSGLPSDRFSAERTGGSVSTLTIQRTQQEDSAVYLCASSLQASADTQYFGPGTRLTVL.